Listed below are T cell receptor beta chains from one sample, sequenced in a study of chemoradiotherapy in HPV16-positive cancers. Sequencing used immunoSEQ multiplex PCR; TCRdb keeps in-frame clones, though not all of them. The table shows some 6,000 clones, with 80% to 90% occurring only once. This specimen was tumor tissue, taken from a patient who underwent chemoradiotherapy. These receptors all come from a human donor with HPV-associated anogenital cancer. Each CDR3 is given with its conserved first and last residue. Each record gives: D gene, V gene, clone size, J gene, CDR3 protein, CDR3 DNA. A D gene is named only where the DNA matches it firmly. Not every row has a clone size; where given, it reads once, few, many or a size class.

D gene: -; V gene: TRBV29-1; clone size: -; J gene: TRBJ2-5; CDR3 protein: CSSAAGEETQYF; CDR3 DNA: TGCAGCTCCGCGGCAGGGGAAGAGACCCAGTACTTC
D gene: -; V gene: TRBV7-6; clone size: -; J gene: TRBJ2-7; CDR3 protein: CASSPRGPYSYEQYF; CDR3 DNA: TGTGCCAGCAGCCCCAGGGGCCCATATTCCTACGAGCAGTACTTC
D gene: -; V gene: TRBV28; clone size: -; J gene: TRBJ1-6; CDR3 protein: CASSLPLGGNSYNSPLHF; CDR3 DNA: TGTGCCAGCAGTTTACCCCTCGGGGGGAACTCCTATAATTCACCCCTCCACTTT
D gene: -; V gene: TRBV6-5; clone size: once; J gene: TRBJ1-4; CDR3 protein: CASSQGNNEKLFF; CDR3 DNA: TGTGCCAGCAGCCAAGGCAATAATGAAAAACTGTTTTTT
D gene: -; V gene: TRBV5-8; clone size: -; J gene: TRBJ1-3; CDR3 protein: CASRRSAYSGNTIYF; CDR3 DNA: TGTGCCAGTAGGAGATCGGCATACTCTGGAAACACCATATATTTT
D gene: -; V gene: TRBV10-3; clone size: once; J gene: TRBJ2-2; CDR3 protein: CAISAFLGSSTGELFF; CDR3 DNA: TGTGCCATCAGTGCCTTTTTGGGCAGCAGCACCGGGGAGCTGTTTTTT
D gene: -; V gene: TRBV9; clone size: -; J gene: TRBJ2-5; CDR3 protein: CASSASTGFQETQYF; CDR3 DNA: TGTGCCAGCAGCGCTTCCACAGGGTTTCAAGAGACCCAGTACTTC
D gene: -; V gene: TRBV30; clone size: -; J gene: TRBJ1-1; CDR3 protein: CAWTQGGSNTEAFF; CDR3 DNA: TGTGCCTGGACACAGGGAGGATCGAACACTGAAGCTTTCTTT
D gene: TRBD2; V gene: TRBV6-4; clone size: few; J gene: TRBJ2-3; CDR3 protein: CASSATTSGATDTQYF; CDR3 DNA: TGTGCCAGCAGCGCGACGACTAGCGGGGCCACAGATACGCAGTATTTT
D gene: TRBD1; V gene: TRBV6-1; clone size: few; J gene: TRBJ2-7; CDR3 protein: CASSGETRGLSYEQYF; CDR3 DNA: TGTGCCAGCAGTGGAGAGACAAGGGGGCTCTCCTACGAGCAGTACTTC